This section outlines one T cell receptor beta chain sequence together with its context. These data belong to a study of shared T cell receptors in the human thymus. Sequencing used immunoSEQ multiplex PCR; TCRdb keeps in-frame clones, though not all of them. The top ten hold 0.009% to 0.0095% of the sample, which has hundreds of thousands of clones, around 87% seen once. Germline V gene data show CDR1 as SGHDN and CDR2 as FVKESK. This CDR3 has 15 amino acids. After removal of 4 bases from V and 6 bases from J, the junction contained 8 bases not matched to a gene. The sample also formed part of further work on human thymus T cells.

The chain links TRBV14 to TRBJ1-2; TRBD1 matches 10 bases. The origin of this receptor is a boy under two years old with a congenital heart defect. Sequencing input: thymocytes. CDR3 nucleotide sequence: TGTGCCAGCAGCCTCGGCCCGGGACAGGGGAATGGCTACACCTTC. It translates to CASSLGPGQGNGYTF.